What follows are 8 T cell receptor beta chains derived from one specimen sequenced in a study of blood T cell repertoires in COVID-19. Data came from immunoSEQ multiplex PCR; TCRdb stores just in-frame clones and leaves some out. Of under 150,000 clones listed, less than 85% are singletons. The sequenced material came from peripheral blood. Receptors were obtained from a human donor in a cohort sampled during active COVID-19.

The chain is built from TRBV4-1 and TRBJ1-5; D might be TRBD1 (6 bases). Trimming cost V 0 bases and J 8 bases, with 11 bases left between them. This CDR3 has 14 amino acids. The germline V gene encodes CDR1 MGHRA and CDR2 YSYEKL. The CDR3 here is CASSQEYRAEPQHF. CDR3 in DNA: TGCGCCAGCAGCCAAGAATACAGGGCCGAGCCCCAGCATTTT.

The J gene is TRBJ2-1, the V gene TRBV7-9; maybe TRBD2 (6 bases). Germline values: CDR1 SEHNR, CDR2 FQNEAQ (reference sequence). There are 15 residues in the CDR3. The V and J ends lost 8 bases and 1 base respectively, with 15 bases between them. CDR3 sequence: CASRGSRGSYNEQFF. The CDR3 DNA sequence: TGTGCCAGCCGCGGCTCCCGGGGGTCCTACAATGAGCAGTTCTTC.

The chain employs TRBV7-8 and TRBJ1-1; D is unresolved. The CDR3 covers 14 residues. The V and J ends lost 5 bases and 1 base respectively, with 11 bases between them. The germline V gene has CDR1 SGHVS and CDR2 FQNEAQ. Here the CDR3 reads CASSPESENTEAFF. In DNA, the CDR3 is TGTGCCAGCAGCCCGGAGAGCGAGAACACTGAAGCTTTCTTT.

The chain couples TRBV6-2 or TRBV6-3 to TRBJ2-5, with D perhaps TRBD2 (7 bases). From germline, CDR1 is MNHEY and CDR2 SVGEGT. The CDR3 is made up of 18 amino acids. The ends were cut back, 4 bases at V and 5 bases at J, with 26 bases in the middle. The CDR3 region is CASSSTGGWGPSGETQYF. The CDR3 region has the DNA TGTGCCAGCAGTTCAACGGGGGGTTGGGGGCCGTCTGGGGAGACCCAGTACTTC.

The CDR3 DNA follows: TGCAGCGTTGGGGGTGACAGGGGGTTCGAAAACATTCAGTACTTC. The encoded protein is CSVGGDRGFENIQYF. The chain recombines TRBV29-1 with TRBJ2-4, with 9 bases that match TRBD1. The V gene's germline CDR1 is SQVTM and CDR2 ANQGSEA. V lost 4 bases, J lost 5 bases, and 9 bases stayed unmatched. This CDR3 has 15 residues.

This CDR3 reads CASSPSIAGSYEQYF. In DNA form, the CDR3 reads TGTGCCAGCAGCCCAAGCATAGCGGGGAGTTACGAGCAGTACTTC. V is TRBV5-6 and J is TRBJ2-7; 8 bases fit TRBD2. Unmatched junction bases numbered 10, after V lost 4 bases and J lost 4 bases. The CDR3 spans 15 residues. Germline values: CDR1 SGHDT, CDR2 YYEEEE.

The rearrangement joins TRBV19 to TRBJ1-2, with a weak D call TRBD1 (6 bases). With 9 bases removed from V and 7 bases from J, the gap between germline ends came to 12 bases. The CDR3 is 11 residues long. Germline loops: CDR1 LNHDA, CDR2 SQIVND (reference sequence). The CDR3 region is CASRDKSGYTF. CDR3 coding DNA: TGTGCCAGCCGGGACAAATCTGGCTACACCTTC.

The chain has TRBV10-3 and TRBJ2-5, with 14 bases matching TRBD2. CDR1 is ENHRY and CDR2 is SYGVKD in the germline V gene. CDR3 size: 18 residues. Trimming took 10 bases from V and 1 from J; bases not matched to a gene: 14. DNA for the CDR3: TGTGCCACCTTCCCGGGACTAGCGGGGGCTGACGGCCAAGAGACCCAGTACTTC. Amino acids: CATFPGLAGADGQETQYF.